This entry features one TCR beta chain sequence. This clonotype was found many times. Its antigen remains undetermined. Per-nucleotide qualities are absent, and no much larger clonotype sits a single base away. Hyperthyroidism was defined as stable when no progression to ophthalmopathy occurred within 18 months of follow-up. Patients with hyperthyroidism were aged 18 to 65 years, had been newly diagnosed, and had a disease duration of less than 2 months. Patients were excluded if they had other autoimmune diseases, uncontrolled infections, pregnancy or lactation. Diagnosis was based on clinical symptoms, serum thyroxine, TRAb, thyroid ultrasound and orbital computed tomography. Ficoll-Paque density gradient centrifugation was used to isolate PBMCs from around 10 ml of fresh peripheral blood. Total RNA was extracted using Trizol reagent, and RNA quality was checked on an Agilent 2100 Bioanalyzer. These data originate in a study of Graves' ophthalmopathy and Graves' hyperthyroidism (dated by TCRdb to 2017 to 2018). For the wider study: Peripheral blood samples were taken at the time of initial diagnosis, before any treatment was given. The study used TCR beta repertoire signatures to distinguish Graves' ophthalmopathy from Graves' hyperthyroidism and to predict progression to ophthalmopathy. In total, around 140 blood samples were TCR-sequenced: approximately 40 ophthalmopathy, under 80 hyperthyroidism and around 17 hyperthyroidism-to-ophthalmopathy patients. A discovery set of 100 patients (about 45 ophthalmopathy, 60 or so stable hyperthyroidism) was enrolled to explore V-J signatures distinguishing ophthalmopathy from hyperthyroidism. The independent validation cohort included 18 to 20 hyperthyroidism patients plus 17 patients who later progressed from hyperthyroidism to ophthalmopathy. In a handful of hyperthyroidism patients, the T-cell repertoire of thyroid tissue was compared with the T-cell repertoire of blood. Following sample collection, hyperthyroidism patients were given methimazole at a starting dose of 30 mg daily, and ophthalmopathy patients were given high-dose intravenous methylprednisolone. For training and testing, the 100 or so patients in the discovery cohort were randomly divided in a 7:3 ratio.

Broader findings and caveats from the paper: In validation, the model predicted ophthalmopathy progression with 55% to 71% sensitivity and around 72% specificity; some twelve predicted patients were CT-confirmed with GO in a median of 6.5 months. No statistical method was used to set the sample size in advance, and the investigators knew which group each participant was assigned to. Ophthalmopathy was separated from stable hyperthyroidism by the 13-signature model with 85% to 90% sensitivity and around 81% specificity in cross-validation and with 80%/75% in the test set. Most expanded thyroid clonotypes with a frequency above 0.001 also appeared in blood, which suggests that blood repertoires may reflect the immune response in the thyroid.

CDR1 and CDR2 were assigned from the germline V gene (reference sequence) as LGHDT and YNNKEL. From the cysteine through the phenylalanine, the CDR3 covers 20 amino acids. Only the CDR3 part of the read is kept: 60 bases, read in frame from the first base. The germline ends are 37 bases apart after V is trimmed by 5 bases and J by 9 bases. For repertoire sequencing, TCR beta CDR3 regions were amplified from RNA transcripts. The first round of RT-PCR was done with HTBI primers and the Qiagen OneStep RT-PCR kit, and was followed by a second round of multiplex PCR, then size selection and purification. Libraries were sequenced paired-end with 100 bp reads on an Illumina HiSeq2000. The original pipeline was this. SOAPnuke was used to process the reads, throwing out any read that had adapters, had uncalled bases, had a mean Phred below 15, or lacked an exact constant-primer or identifier match. High-quality paired reads were merged with COPE v1.2.5. Each unique nucleotide sequence was defined as a clonotype, and clonotypes were aligned to IMGT TRB V, D and J references with MiTCR v1.1. The analysis was limited to V-J combinations with a frequency above 0.0001, which together covered 99% to 99.2% of repertoires. For each V-J combination, a TCR clonal expansion and chaos score was defined as the ratio of F50 clonal expansion to chaos observed in the TCRdist matrix. Features were reduced by Welch's t-statistics and random forest to around 13 V-J combinations, which fed a naive Bayes classifier. Thyroid-blood repertoire similarity was quantified with the Morisita-Horn index. TCRdb's own reprocessing of the public reads used fastp at Q25 and MiXCR and kept productive beta chains. Each entry is one CDR3 protein sequence, shown with its most common DNA and genes. For this entry, the V and J calls and clone size follow TCRdb and not the study's own pipeline. The sample table lists under 800,000 distinct CDR3 sequences, about 20% of them with a count of one. Approximately 6.5% of the sample is in the top ten clones.

The sequence came from a woman aged 18 to 35 with stable Graves' hyperthyroidism. Some clones in this sample may be carry-over from other donors' samples. Donor details come from another sample of the same person, matched by shared clones. Rearrangement joined TRBV3-1 to TRBJ1-1; the D gene remains uncertain. Input material: peripheral blood. The DNA sequence is TGTGCCAGCAGCGCATCCAGACGGGGAGGGTCGGGGATTCTGGGTGAAAAAGCTTTCTTT. Translated, it reads CASSASRRGGSGILGEKAFF.